These 2 T cell receptor beta chains were sequenced from one sample in a study of cytomegalovirus exposure and HLA in healthy donors (dated by TCRdb to about 2017). The library was produced with the immunoSEQ multiplex PCR assay. For the multiplex PCR, a mixture combining 60 forward primers for TCR Vbeta segments and 13 reverse primers for TCR Jbeta segments was used. TCRdb stores this immuneACCESS table with in-frame sequences only. Part of the clones is absent; in the studies checked, under half of the shortfall reflects unresolved V genes, and no reason is known for the rest. This sample has approximately 160,000 clones in its table, and roughly four fifths of those were observed once. The ten largest account for approximately 1% of the sample. Sequencing was carried out using PBMCs. The source of these receptors is a middle-aged woman in good health and CMV-seronegative.

The chain combines TRBV30 with TRBJ1-1; TRBD1 might be the D (6 bases). Germline V gives CDR1 GTSNPN, CDR2 SVGIG (reference sequence). The CDR3 is 14 amino acids. Trimming pared 2 bases from V and 6 bases from J, leaving 16 bases between. The DNA for the CDR3 is TGTGCCTGGAGTTACCCCCCAGGGGCGGCTGAAGCTTTCTTT. Protein: CAWSYPPGAAEAFF.

The chain is built from TRBV6-1 and TRBJ2-5, with 8 bases aligning to TRBD1. TRBJ2-7 matches the DNA end more closely, so the J call is doubtful. The CDR3 sequence is 13 residues long. Germline CDR1 is MNHNS and CDR2 is SASEGT. DNA of the CDR3: TGTGCCAGCAGATTGACAGGGGCCCACGAGCAGTACTTC. It specifies CASRLTGAHEQYF.